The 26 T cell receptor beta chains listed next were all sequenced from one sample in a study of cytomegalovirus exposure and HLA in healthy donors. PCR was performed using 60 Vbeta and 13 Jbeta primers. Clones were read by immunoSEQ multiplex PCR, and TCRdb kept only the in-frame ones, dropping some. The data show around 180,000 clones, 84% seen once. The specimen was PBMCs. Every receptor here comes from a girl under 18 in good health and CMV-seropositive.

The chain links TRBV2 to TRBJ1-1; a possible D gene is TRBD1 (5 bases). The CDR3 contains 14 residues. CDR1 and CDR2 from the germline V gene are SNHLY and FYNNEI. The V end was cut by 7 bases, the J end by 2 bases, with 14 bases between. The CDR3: CASTSGQGNTEAFF. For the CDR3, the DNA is TGTGCCAGCACTTCCGGGCAGGGCAACACTGAAGCTTTCTTT. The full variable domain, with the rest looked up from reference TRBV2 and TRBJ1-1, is EPEVTQTPSHQVTQMGQEVILRCVPISNHLYFYWYRQILGQKVEFLVSFYNNEISEKSEIFDDQFSVERPDGSNFTLKIRSTKLEDSAMYFCASTSGQGNTEAFFGQGTRLTVV.

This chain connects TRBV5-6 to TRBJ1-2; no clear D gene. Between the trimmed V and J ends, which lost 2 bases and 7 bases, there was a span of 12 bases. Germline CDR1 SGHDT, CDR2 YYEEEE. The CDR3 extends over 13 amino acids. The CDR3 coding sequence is TGTGCCAGCAGCTTAGGACTTTCTGTTGGCTACACCTTC. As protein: CASSLGLSVGYTF.

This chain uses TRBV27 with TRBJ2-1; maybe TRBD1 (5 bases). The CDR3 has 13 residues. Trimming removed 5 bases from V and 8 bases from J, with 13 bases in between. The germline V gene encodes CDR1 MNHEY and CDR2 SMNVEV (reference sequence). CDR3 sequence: CASSTWVGDEQFF. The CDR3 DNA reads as TGTGCCAGCAGTACTTGGGTAGGGGATGAGCAGTTCTTC.

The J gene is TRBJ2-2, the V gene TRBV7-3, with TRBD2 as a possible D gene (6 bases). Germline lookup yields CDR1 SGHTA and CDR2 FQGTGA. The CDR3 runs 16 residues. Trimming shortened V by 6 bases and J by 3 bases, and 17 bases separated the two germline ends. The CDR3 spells CASSDVGGRYTGELFF. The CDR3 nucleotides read TGTGCCAGCAGTGACGTTGGGGGGAGATACACCGGGGAGCTGTTTTTT.

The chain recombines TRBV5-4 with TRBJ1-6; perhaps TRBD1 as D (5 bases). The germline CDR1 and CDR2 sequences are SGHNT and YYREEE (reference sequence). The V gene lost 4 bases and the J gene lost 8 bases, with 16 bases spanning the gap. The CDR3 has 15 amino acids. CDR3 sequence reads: CASSLNTLGHSPLHF. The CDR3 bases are TGTGCCAGCAGCCTAAATACCTTGGGGCATTCACCCCTCCACTTT. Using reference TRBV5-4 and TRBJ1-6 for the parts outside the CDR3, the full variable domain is ETGVTQSPTHLIKTRGQQVTLRCSSQSGHNTVSWYQQALGQGPQFIFQYYREEENGRGNFPPRFSGLQFPNYSSELNVNALELDDSALYLCASSLNTLGHSPLHFGNGTRLTVT.

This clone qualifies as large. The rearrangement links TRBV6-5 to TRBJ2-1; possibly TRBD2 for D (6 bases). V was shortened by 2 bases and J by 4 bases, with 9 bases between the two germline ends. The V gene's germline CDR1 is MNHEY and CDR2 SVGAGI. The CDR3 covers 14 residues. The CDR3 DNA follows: TGTGCCAGCAGTTACCACGGGACTTACAATGAGCAGTTCTTC. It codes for CASSYHGTYNEQFF.

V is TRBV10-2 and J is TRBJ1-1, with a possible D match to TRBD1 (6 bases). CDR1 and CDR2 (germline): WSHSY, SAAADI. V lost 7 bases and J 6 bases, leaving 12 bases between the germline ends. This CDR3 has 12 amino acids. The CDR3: CASTDRSAEAFF. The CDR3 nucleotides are TGCGCCAGCACCGACAGGAGTGCTGAAGCTTTCTTT.

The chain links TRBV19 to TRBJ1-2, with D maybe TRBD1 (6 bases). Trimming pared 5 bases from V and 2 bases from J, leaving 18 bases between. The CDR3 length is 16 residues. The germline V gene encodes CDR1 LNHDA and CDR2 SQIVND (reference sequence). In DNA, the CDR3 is TGTGCCAGTAGTGCTAAACTCGGACAGACGAACTATGGCTACACCTTC. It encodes CASSAKLGQTNYGYTF.

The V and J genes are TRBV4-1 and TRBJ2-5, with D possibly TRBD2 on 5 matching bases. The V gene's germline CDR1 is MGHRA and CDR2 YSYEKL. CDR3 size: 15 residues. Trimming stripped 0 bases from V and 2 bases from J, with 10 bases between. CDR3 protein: CASSQDAGRQETQYF. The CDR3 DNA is TGCGCCAGCAGCCAAGATGCGGGCAGGCAAGAGACCCAGTACTTC.

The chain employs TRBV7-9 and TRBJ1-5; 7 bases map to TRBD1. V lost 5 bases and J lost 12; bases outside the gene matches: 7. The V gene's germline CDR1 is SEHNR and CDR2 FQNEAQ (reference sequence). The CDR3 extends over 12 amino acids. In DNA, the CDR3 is TGTGCCAGCAGCCTGTCGACAGGGAACCAGCATTTT. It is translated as CASSLSTGNQHF.

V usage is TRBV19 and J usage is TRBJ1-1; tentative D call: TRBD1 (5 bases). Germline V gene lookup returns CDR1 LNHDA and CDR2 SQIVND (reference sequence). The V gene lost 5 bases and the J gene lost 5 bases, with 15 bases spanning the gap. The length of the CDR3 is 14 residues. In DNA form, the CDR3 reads TGTGCCAGTAGTCCTACCCCTGCAGGGACTGAAGCTTTCTTT. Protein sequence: CASSPTPAGTEAFF.

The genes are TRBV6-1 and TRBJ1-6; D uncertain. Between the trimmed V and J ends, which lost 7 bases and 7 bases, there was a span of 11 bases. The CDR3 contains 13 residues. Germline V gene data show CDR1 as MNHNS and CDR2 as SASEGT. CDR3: CASKRAQNSPLHF. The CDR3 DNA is TGTGCCAGCAAGAGGGCCCAGAATTCACCCCTCCACTTT.

The CDR3 DNA reads as TGTGCCTGGAGTGTACTAGCCCTAGCGGGGGATGAGCAGTTCTTC. Its protein is CAWSVLALAGDEQFF. The chain links TRBV30 to TRBJ2-1; 10 nucleotides match TRBD2. The V gene end was trimmed by 0 bases and the J gene end by 8 bases; junction bases not matched to a gene: 7. Germline values: CDR1 GTSNPN, CDR2 SVGIG (reference sequence). CDR3 size: 15 residues.

CDR3 DNA sequence: TGTGCCAGTGTCGGTTCCAGGTCAACTAATGAAAAACTGTTTTTT. Amino acids: CASVGSRSTNEKLFF. The chain is built from TRBV19 and TRBJ1-4, with no clear D. V shed 8 bases and J shed 0 bases, with 13 bases lying between them. Germline CDR1 is LNHDA and CDR2 is SQIVND (reference sequence). This CDR3 comprises 15 residues.

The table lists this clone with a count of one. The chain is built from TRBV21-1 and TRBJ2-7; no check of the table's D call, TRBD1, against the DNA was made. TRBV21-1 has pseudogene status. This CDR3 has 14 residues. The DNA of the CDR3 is TGTGCCAGCAGCATTGGGACAGAGAAGTACGAGCAGTACTTC. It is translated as CASSIGTEKYEQYF.

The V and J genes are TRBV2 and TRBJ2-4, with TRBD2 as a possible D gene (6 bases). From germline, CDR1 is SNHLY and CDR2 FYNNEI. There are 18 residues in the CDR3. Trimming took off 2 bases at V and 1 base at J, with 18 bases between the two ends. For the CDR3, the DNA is TGTGCCAGCAGTGAAAGGGACTCCTCGGCGGTGGCCAAAAACATTCAGTACTTC. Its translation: CASSERDSSAVAKNIQYF.

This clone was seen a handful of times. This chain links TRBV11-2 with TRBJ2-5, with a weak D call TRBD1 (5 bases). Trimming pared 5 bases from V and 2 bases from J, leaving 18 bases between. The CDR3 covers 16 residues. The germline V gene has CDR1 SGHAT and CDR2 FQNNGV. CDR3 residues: CASSQGRRAVQETQYF. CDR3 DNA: TGTGCCAGCAGCCAAGGGCGCAGGGCGGTTCAAGAGACCCAGTACTTC.

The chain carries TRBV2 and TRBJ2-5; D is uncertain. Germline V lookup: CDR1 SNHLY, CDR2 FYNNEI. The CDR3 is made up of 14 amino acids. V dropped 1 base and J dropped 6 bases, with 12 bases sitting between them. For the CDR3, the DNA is TGTGCCAGCAGTGAAGTTGCAGGTGTGAAGACCCAGTACTTC. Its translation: CASSEVAGVKTQYF.

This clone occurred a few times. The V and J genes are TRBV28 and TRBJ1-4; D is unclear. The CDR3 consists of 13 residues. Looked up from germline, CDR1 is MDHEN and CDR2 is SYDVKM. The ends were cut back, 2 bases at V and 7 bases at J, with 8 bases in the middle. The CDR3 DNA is TGTGCCAGCAGTTTAGAGAATTTTGAAAAACTGTTTTTT. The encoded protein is CASSLENFEKLFF.

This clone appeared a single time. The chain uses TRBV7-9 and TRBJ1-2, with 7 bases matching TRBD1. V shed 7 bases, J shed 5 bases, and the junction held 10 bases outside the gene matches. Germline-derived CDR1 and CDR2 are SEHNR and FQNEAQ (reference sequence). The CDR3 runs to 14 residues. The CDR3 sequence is CASTRGQAGYGYTF. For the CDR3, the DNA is TGTGCCAGCACCCGAGGACAGGCAGGTTATGGCTACACCTTC.

The CDR3 region has the DNA TGTGCCAGCAGTTACATTCGAGGCACTGAAGCTTTCTTT. Protein product: CASSYIRGTEAFF. This chain joins TRBV6-6 and TRBJ1-1; D not resolved. The V gene's germline CDR1 is MNHNY and CDR2 SVGAGI (reference sequence). The V end lost 2 bases, the J end lost 4 bases, and 8 bases lay between the germline ends. There are 13 residues in the CDR3.

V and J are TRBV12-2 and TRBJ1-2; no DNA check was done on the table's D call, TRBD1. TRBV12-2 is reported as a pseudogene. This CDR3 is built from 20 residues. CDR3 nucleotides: TGTGCAAGTCGCTTAGTAGGGACTAACGGGGGGACAGGGACCACAGGTGGCTACACCTTC. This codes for CASRLVGTNGGTGTTGGYTF.

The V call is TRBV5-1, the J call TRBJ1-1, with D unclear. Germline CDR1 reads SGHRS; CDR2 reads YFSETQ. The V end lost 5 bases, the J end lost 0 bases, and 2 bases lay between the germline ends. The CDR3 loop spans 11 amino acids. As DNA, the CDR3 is TGCGCCAGCAGTATGAACACTGAAGCTTTCTTT. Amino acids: CASSMNTEAFF.

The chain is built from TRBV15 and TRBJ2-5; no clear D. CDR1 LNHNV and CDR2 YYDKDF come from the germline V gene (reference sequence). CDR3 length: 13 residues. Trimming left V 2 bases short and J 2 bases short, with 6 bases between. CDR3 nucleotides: TGTGCCACCAGCAGAAGGAGTCAAGAGACCCAGTACTTC. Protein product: CATSRRSQETQYF.

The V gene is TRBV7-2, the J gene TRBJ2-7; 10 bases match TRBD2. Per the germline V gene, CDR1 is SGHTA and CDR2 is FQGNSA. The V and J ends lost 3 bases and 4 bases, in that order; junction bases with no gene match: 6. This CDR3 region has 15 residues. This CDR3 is CASSFPSGGQYEQYF. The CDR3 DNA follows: TGTGCCAGCAGCTTCCCTAGCGGGGGACAGTACGAGCAGTACTTC. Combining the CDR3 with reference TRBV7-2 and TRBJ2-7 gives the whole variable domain GAGVSQSPSNKVTEKGKDVELRCDPISGHTALYWYRQSLGQGLEFLIYFQGNSAPDKSGLPSDRFSAERTGGSVSTLTIQRTQQEDSAVYLCASSFPSGGQYEQYFGPGTRLTVT.

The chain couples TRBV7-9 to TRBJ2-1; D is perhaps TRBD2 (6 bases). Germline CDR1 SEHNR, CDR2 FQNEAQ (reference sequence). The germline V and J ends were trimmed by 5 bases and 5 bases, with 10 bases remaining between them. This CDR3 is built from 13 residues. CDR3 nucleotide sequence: TGTGCCAGCAGCGGGCCGGGGGACAATGAGCAGTTCTTC. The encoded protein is CASSGPGDNEQFF.